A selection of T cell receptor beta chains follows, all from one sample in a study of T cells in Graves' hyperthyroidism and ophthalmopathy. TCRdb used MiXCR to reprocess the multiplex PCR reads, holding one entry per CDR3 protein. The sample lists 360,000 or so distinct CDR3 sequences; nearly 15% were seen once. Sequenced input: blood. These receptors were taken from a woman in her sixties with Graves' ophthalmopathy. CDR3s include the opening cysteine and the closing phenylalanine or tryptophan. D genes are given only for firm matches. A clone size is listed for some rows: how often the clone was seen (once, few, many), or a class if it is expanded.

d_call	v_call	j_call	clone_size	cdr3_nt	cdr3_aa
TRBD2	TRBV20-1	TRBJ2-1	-	TGCAGTGCCCGAGTGGCAGCGGGAGTGGACAATGAGCAGTTCTTC	CSARVAAGVDNEQFF
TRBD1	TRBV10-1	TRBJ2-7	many	TGCGCCAGCAGTGAGTCGAGAGGGGGCCCCGAGCAGTACTTC	CASSESRGGPEQYF
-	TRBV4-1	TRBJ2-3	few	TGCGCCAGCAGCCAAGCCCTCCGGGGCACAGATACGCAGTATTTT	CASSQALRGTDTQYF
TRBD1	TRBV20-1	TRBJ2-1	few	TGCAGTGCTCAGGACAGGGGGCGGATCGATGAGCAGTTCTTC	CSAQDRGRIDEQFF
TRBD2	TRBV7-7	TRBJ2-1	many	TGTGCCAGCAGCTCCCAATCCGGACTAGCGGGAGTCAATGAGCAGTTCTTC	CASSSQSGLAGVNEQFF
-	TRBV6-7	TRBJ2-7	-	TGTGCCACCTCGGGTCAGGACAGCCCCTACGAGCAGTACTTC	CATSGQDSPYEQYF
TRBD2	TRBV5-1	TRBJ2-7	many	TGCGCCAGCAGCGCCGGACTAGCGGCAGAGGGGGAGCAGTACTTC	CASSAGLAAEGEQYF
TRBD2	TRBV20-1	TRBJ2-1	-	TGCAGTGCTAGTCCGACTAGCGGCTACAATGAGCAGTTCTTC	CSASPTSGYNEQFF
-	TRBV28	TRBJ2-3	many	TGTGCCAGCAGTTTACGAGCGGGCACAGATACGCAGTATTTT	CASSLRAGTDTQYF
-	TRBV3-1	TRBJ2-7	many	TGTGCCAGCAGCCAGGAAGGTGGTTTTCGTCAGGAGCAGTACTTC	CASSQEGGFRQEQYF
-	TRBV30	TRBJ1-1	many	TGTGCCTGGAGTAAACCCCCTATGAACACTGAAGCTTTCTTT	CAWSKPPMNTEAFF
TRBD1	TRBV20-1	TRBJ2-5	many	TGCAGTGCGCGCCGTACAGGGGGAGAGACCCAGTACTTC	CSARRTGGETQYF
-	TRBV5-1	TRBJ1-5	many	TGCGCCAGCAGCTTGGACCCGGGAGCCAATCAGCCCCAGCATTTT	CASSLDPGANQPQHF
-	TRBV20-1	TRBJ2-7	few	TGCAGTGCTAGAGATTTCCAGGGGATGTCCTACGAGCAGTACTTC	CSARDFQGMSYEQYF
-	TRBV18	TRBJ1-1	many	TGTGCCAGCTCACCACCATCGGGGAACACTGAAGCTTTCTTT	CASSPPSGNTEAFF
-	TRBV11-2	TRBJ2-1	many	TGTGCCAGCAGCTTAGGACACCGCCTGGGGAATGAGCAGTTCTTC	CASSLGHRLGNEQFF
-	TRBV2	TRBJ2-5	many	TGTGCCAGCAAACTGAGACGGGGCGGGGAGGAGACCCAGTACTTC	CASKLRRGGEETQYF
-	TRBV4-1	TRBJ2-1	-	TGCGCCAGCAGCCTCCGAGAGTCTGGGGGTGAGCAGTTCTTC	CASSLRESGGEQFF
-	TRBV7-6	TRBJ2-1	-	TGTGCCAGCAGCCAAGAAGCAAGCTCCTACAATGAGCAGTTCTTC	CASSQEASSYNEQFF
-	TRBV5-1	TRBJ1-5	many	TGCGCCAGCAGCTTGGGCGGCTTCAATCAGCCCCAGCATTTT	CASSLGGFNQPQHF
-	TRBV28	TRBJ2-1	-	TGTGCCAGCAGTTCCTTTAGACGGTACTCCTACAATGAGCAGTTCTTC	CASSSFRRYSYNEQFF
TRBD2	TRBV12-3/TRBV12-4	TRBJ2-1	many	TGTGCCAGCAGTTTCTCGGGAGGACCCCGTAGGGAGCAGTTCTTC	CASSFSGGPRREQFF
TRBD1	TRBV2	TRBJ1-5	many	TGTGCCAGCAGTCCAGGGACAGTCGGGCAGCCCCAGCATTTT	CASSPGTVGQPQHF
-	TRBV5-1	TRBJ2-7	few	TGCGCCAGCAGCCTGGGGGTCCACGAGCAGTACTTC	CASSLGVHEQYF
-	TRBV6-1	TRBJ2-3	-	TGTGCCAGCATCCAGGGGACGACAGATACGCAGTATTTT	CASIQGTTDTQYF
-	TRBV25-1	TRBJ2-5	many	TGTGCCAGCAGTGGGGGCAGGGGGACGACGGGGGAAGAGACCCAGTACTTC	CASSGGRGTTGEETQYF
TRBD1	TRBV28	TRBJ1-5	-	TGTGCCACCAGGGTTTTTAAGGGGGCTGTAGGCAATCAGCCCCAGCATTTT	CATRVFKGAVGNQPQHF
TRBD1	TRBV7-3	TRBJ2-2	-	TGTGCCAGCAGCCGACACCCAGGACAGGGGGCGGCCGGGGAGCTGTTTTTT	CASSRHPGQGAAGELFF
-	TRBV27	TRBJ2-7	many	TGTGCCAGCAGTTCCGTAGGAGCCGTCCTGGAGCAGTACTTC	CASSSVGAVLEQYF
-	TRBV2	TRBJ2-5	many	TGTGCCAGCCAGGGACGAAGTCAAGAGACCCAGTACTTC	CASQGRSQETQYF
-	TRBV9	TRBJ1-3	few	TGTGCCAGCAGCGCCTTTTCGGGAACTGGAAACACCATATATTTT	CASSAFSGTGNTIYF
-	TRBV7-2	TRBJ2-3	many	TGTGCCAGCAGCTTGGGGGGAGTAGCAGATACGCAGTATTTT	CASSLGGVADTQYF
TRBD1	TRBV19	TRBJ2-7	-	TGTGCCAGTAGCCACTTCAGTCGGACAGGGAGCTCCTACGAGCAGTACTTC	CASSHFSRTGSSYEQYF
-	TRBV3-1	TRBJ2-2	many	TGTGCCAGCAGCCACGGTCAGTTGATCGCCGGGGAGCTGTTTTTT	CASSHGQLIAGELFF
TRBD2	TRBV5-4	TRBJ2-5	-	TGTGCCAGCAGCTTGGCGGGCGGGAGAGGTAGAGAGACCCAGTACTTC	CASSLAGGRGRETQYF
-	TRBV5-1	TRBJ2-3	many	TGCGCCAGCAGCTTGGGTGACTACAGACACACAGATACGCAGTATTTT	CASSLGDYRHTDTQYF
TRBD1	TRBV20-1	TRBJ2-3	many	TGCAGTGCCAGACCAACAGGGGCAGTCACAGATACGCAGTATTTT	CSARPTGAVTDTQYF
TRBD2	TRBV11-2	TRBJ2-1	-	TGTGCCAGCAGCCCCACTAGCGGGAACTACAATGAGCAGTTCTTC	CASSPTSGNYNEQFF
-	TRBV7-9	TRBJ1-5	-	TGTGCCAGCAGCCCCCATTTTTACAGGGAAGGGGTGTGCAATCGGCCCCAGCATTTT	CASSPHFYREGVCNRPQHF
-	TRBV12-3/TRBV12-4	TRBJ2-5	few	TGTGCCAGCAGTTTAATCCAAGAGACCCAGTACTTC	CASSLIQETQYF
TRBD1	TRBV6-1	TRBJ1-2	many	TGTGCCAGCAGTGAACCCGAGGGGGCCTACACCTTC	CASSEPEGAYTF